These 29 T cell receptor beta chains originate from one sample sequenced in a study of memory CD4+ T cells and cytomegalovirus serostatus. The sort gate was single viable CD3+CD4+CD8-CD45RO+ cells for memory CD4+ T cells. Sequenced by immunoSEQ multiplex PCR; TCRdb stores in-frame clones only, minus some. The repertoire consists of about 54,000 clones, with over 70% occurring once and the leading ten covering over 2%. Input material: memory CD4+ T cells from blood. The source is an adult in good health and CMV-seropositive.

Only a few counts were recorded for this clone. V gene TRBV2 combines with J gene TRBJ1-1, with D unresolved. The CDR3 is 14 residues long. Germline V gives CDR1 SNHLY, CDR2 FYNNEI. V dropped 7 bases and J dropped 0 bases, with 12 bases sitting between them. Here the CDR3 reads CASTALTLNTEAFF. CDR3 nucleotides: TGTGCCAGCACGGCCTTGACCTTGAACACTGAAGCTTTCTTT.

This chain connects TRBV5-4 to TRBJ1-2; no clear D gene. Germline-derived CDR1 and CDR2 are SGHNT and YYREEE (reference sequence). This CDR3 has 14 amino acids. V lost 1 base and J 4 bases, leaving 11 bases between the germline ends. The chain's CDR3 is CASSLNSGIYGYTF. CDR3 sequence (DNA): TGTGCCAGCAGCTTGAATTCCGGCATCTATGGCTACACCTTC.

The CDR3 nucleotides are TGTGCCAGCAGCTCACATAGCGGTTTTACAGATACGCAGTATTTT. It is translated as CASSSHSGFTDTQYF. The chain employs TRBV7-9 and TRBJ2-3, with a tentative D call TRBD2 (6 bases). CDR1 and CDR2 (germline): SEHNR, FQNEAQ (reference sequence). The CDR3 is 15 amino acids. Trimming shortened V by 4 bases and J by 3 bases, and 14 bases separated the two germline ends.

The chain is built from TRBV6-5 and TRBJ2-7, with D possibly TRBD2 on 6 matching bases. V shed 6 bases and J shed 5 bases, with 14 bases lying between them. CDR1 and CDR2 (germline): MNHEY, SVGAGI. The CDR3 length is 13 residues. CDR3 residues: CASSRRLGDEQYF. The CDR3 coding sequence is TGTGCCAGCAGCCGGAGACTAGGTGACGAGCAGTACTTC.

The V call is TRBV7-2, the J call TRBJ2-5, with D perhaps assigned TRBD1 or TRBD2 (5 bases each). Per the germline V gene, CDR1 is SGHTA and CDR2 is FQGNSA. V lost 5 bases, J lost 1 base, and 23 bases lay in between. The CDR3 loop spans 18 amino acids. CDR3 loop: CASSTKGPFDAGQETQYF. The CDR3 bases are TGTGCCAGCAGCACTAAGGGACCCTTCGATGCGGGCCAAGAGACCCAGTACTTC.

This chain uses TRBV7-2 with TRBJ2-3, with 8 bases aligning to TRBD2. V gave up 5 bases and J gave up 6 bases; unmatched junction bases: 13. The CDR3 runs to 16 residues. Per the germline V gene, CDR1 is SGHTA and CDR2 is FQGNSA. The CDR3 DNA sequence: TGTGCCAGCAGCCCCACTAGCGGTGCGTCACCGGATACGCAGTATTTT. Encoded protein: CASSPTSGASPDTQYF.

The chain links TRBV2 to TRBJ2-2, with 7 bases fitting TRBD2. The trim removed 6 bases at V and 2 bases at J, leaving 6 bases unmatched. CDR3 size: 15 residues. Germline lookup yields CDR1 SNHLY and CDR2 FYNNEI. The CDR3 coding sequence is TGTGCCAGCAGCAATGGACTAGTTAACACCGGGGAGCTGTTTTTT. The encoded protein is CASSNGLVNTGELFF.

The V gene is TRBV27, the J gene TRBJ2-2; possible D gene TRBD2, 5 bases. Germline lookup yields CDR1 MNHEY and CDR2 SMNVEV (reference sequence). Deletions cut 1 base from V and 6 bases from J, with 9 bases between. The CDR3 has 14 residues. CDR3 in amino acids: CASSLYGVPGELFF. The CDR3 region has the DNA TGTGCCAGCAGTTTATACGGGGTTCCCGGGGAGCTGTTTTTT.

The V call is TRBV4-2, the J call TRBJ2-7; weak D call: TRBD1 (6 bases). This CDR3 spans 15 amino acids. V was cut by 2 bases and J by 6 bases, with 17 bases left in between. The germline V gene has CDR1 LGHNA and CDR2 YNFKEQ. The CDR3 bases are TGTGCCAGCAGCCAAAGTAGACAGGCTAGCCGCGAGCAGTACTTC. Protein: CASSQSRQASREQYF.

There are many counts of this clone. This chain joins TRBV7-7 and TRBJ2-2; D gene uncertain. Between the trimmed V and J ends, which lost 1 base and 7 bases, there was a span of 4 bases. There are 12 residues in the CDR3. CDR1 SSHAT and CDR2 FNYEAQ come from the germline V gene (reference sequence). The DNA for the CDR3 is TGTGCCAGCAGCTTAGTTGACGGGGAGCTGTTTTTT. It codes for CASSLVDGELFF.

This clone occurred a few times. This chain connects TRBV28 to TRBJ2-3, with TRBD2 matching over 11 bases. The CDR3 contains 18 residues. V lost 8 bases to trimming and J lost 0 bases; unmatched junction nucleotides: 13. Germline V gene lookup returns CDR1 MDHEN and CDR2 SYDVKM. The CDR3 DNA is TGTGCCAGCGCGGGACTAGCGGTAAGAATCGCTAGCACAGATACGCAGTATTTT. Translating gives CASAGLAVRIASTDTQYF.

This clone is a singleton in its sample. The chain joins TRBV27 to TRBJ1-2; 8 nucleotides agree with TRBD1. CDR1 MNHEY and CDR2 SMNVEV come from the germline V gene (reference sequence). J lost 7 bases, V lost 2 bases, and 9 bases had no gene match. The CDR3 totals 15 residues. CDR3 bases: TGTGCCAGCAGTTTAGACAGGGGCATAATAGGTGGCTACACCTTC. Residues: CASSLDRGIIGGYTF.

The chain is built from TRBV15 and TRBJ2-5, with unresolved D. Trimming left V 0 bases short and J 5 bases short, with 10 bases between. Germline CDR1 LNHNV, CDR2 YYDKDF (reference sequence). The CDR3 has 14 residues. The CDR3 spells CATSRDRGSETQYF. For the CDR3, the DNA is TGTGCCACCAGCAGAGATCGCGGAAGCGAGACCCAGTACTTC.

This clone was recorded a few times. This specimen includes other DNA sequences encoding the same CDR3. This sequence joins TRBV18 and TRBJ2-7; 7 nucleotides agree with TRBD1. The CDR3 extends over 14 amino acids. Looked up from germline, CDR1 is KGHSH and CDR2 is LQKENI. Unmatched junction bases numbered 4, after V lost 3 bases and J lost 2 bases. DNA for the CDR3: TGTGCCAGCTCACCTCGACAGGGTACCTACGAGCAGTACGTC. Amino acid sequence: CASSPRQGTYEQYV.

The chain uses TRBV19 and TRBJ1-3; D gene uncertain. The CDR3 contains 15 residues. Per the germline V gene, CDR1 is LNHDA and CDR2 is SQIVND (reference sequence). Trimming took 5 bases from V and 0 from J, leaving 11 bases between them. CDR3 in DNA: TGTGCCAGTAGTCCTAGATTCAGCTCTGGAAACACCATATATTTT. This codes for CASSPRFSSGNTIYF.

The V call is TRBV7-2, the J call TRBJ2-7; TRBD1 is a possible D gene (5 bases). The CDR3 sequence is 14 residues long. The V gene's germline CDR1 is SGHTA and CDR2 FQGNSA. The CDR3 reads CASSQSLGAHEQYV. Written as DNA, the CDR3 is TGCGCCAGCAGCCAATCCCTAGGGGCCCACGAGCAGTACGTC.

The chain employs TRBV10-3 and TRBJ2-1, with D perhaps matching TRBD1 (7 bases). The germline CDR1 and CDR2 sequences are ENHRY and SYGVKD. The CDR3 is made up of 16 amino acids. Trimming took off 4 bases at V and 5 bases at J, with 18 bases between the two ends. CDR3 bases: TGTGCCATCAGTGGGCGACAGGGAGGACGAGACAATGAGCAGTTCTTC. Translated: CAISGRQGGRDNEQFF.

This clone was counted a few times. V gene TRBV7-8 combines with J gene TRBJ2-3; a weak D match, TRBD1 (6 bases). CDR1 and CDR2 from the germline V gene are SGHVS and FQNEAQ. The ends were cut back, 5 bases at V and 4 bases at J, with 7 bases in the middle. The CDR3 spans 12 residues. CDR3 region: CASSPGADTQYF. In DNA form, the CDR3 reads TGTGCCAGCAGCCCAGGGGCAGATACGCAGTATTTT.

The V and J genes are TRBV7-2 and TRBJ2-7; 12 bases map to TRBD2. CDR1 SGHTA and CDR2 FQGNSA come from the germline V gene. The CDR3 length is 18 residues. V shed 5 bases, J shed 4 bases, and the junction held 15 bases outside the gene matches. The CDR3, as DNA: TGTGCCAGCAGCAACCCTCTAGCGGGAGGGTCCTCACCGTACGAGCAGTACTTC. This sequence encodes CASSNPLAGGSSPYEQYF.

There are a few counts of this clone. The chain is built from TRBV11-3 and TRBJ2-5; no clear D gene. CDR1 is SGHNT, CDR2 YENEEA, per germline. Trimming cost V 1 base and J 2 bases, with 23 bases left between them. The CDR3 runs 19 residues. CDR3 sequence: CASSLGGRLWARRQETQYF. For the CDR3, the DNA is TGTGCCAGCAGCTTAGGAGGTCGGTTGTGGGCGCGACGACAAGAGACCCAGTACTTC.

V is TRBV10-3 and J is TRBJ1-1; possible D gene TRBD1, 5 bases. This CDR3 is built from 13 residues. The germline CDR1 and CDR2 sequences are ENHRY and SYGVKD. V lost 5 bases and J lost 6, with 13 bases in between. The CDR3 loop reads CAISLTVRAEAFF. The CDR3 bases are TGTGCCATCAGTTTGACAGTGAGGGCTGAAGCTTTCTTT.

This sequence joins TRBV5-6 and TRBJ2-7, with 13 positions matching TRBD2. Germline V gene sequence: CDR1 SGHDT, CDR2 YYEEEE. After removal of 1 base from V and 2 bases from J, the junction contained 9 bases not matched to a gene. This CDR3 contains 18 residues. The CDR3 is CASSLWAGLAGSPYEQYF. The CDR3 nucleotides are TGTGCCAGCAGCTTGTGGGCGGGACTAGCGGGGTCCCCCTACGAGCAGTACTTC. Full variable domain (outside the CDR3, taken from reference TRBV5-6 and TRBJ2-7): DAGVTQSPTHLIKTRGQQVTLRCSPKSGHDTVSWYQQALGQGPQFIFQYYEEEERQRGNFPDRFSGHQFPNYSSELNVNALLLGDSALYLCASSLWAGLAGSPYEQYFGPGTRLTVT.

This clone appeared many times. This sequence joins TRBV27 and TRBJ2-5, with D hard to call. The CDR3 is 11 residues long. The germline V and J ends were trimmed by 4 bases and 2 bases, with 2 bases remaining between them. Germline loops: CDR1 MNHEY, CDR2 SMNVEV (reference sequence). The CDR3 nucleotides are TGTGCCAGCAGTTCACAAGAGACCCAGTACTTC. It specifies CASSSQETQYF.

The CDR3 DNA reads as TGTGCCAGCAGCTTTTACAGACTCCAAGAGACCCAGTACTTC. Amino acid sequence: CASSFYRLQETQYF. The chain couples TRBV5-4 to TRBJ2-5, with unresolved D. The CDR3 sequence is 14 residues long. The V gene's germline CDR1 is SGHNT and CDR2 YYREEE (reference sequence). Trimming cost V 2 bases and J 1 base, with 9 bases left between them.

V and J are TRBV28 and TRBJ1-2, with D possibly being TRBD1 (6 bases). The germline CDR1 and CDR2 sequences are MDHEN and SYDVKM. V was shortened by 6 bases and J by 6 bases, with 14 bases between the two germline ends. The CDR3 contains 13 residues. This CDR3 reads CASSRGGRDGYTF. The CDR3 DNA is TGTGCCAGCAGCCGAGGGGGTCGGGATGGCTACACCTTC.

This clone was seen more than once but under ten times. The chain recombines TRBV6-6 with TRBJ1-2; tentatively, D is TRBD1 (5 bases). The CDR3 contains 11 residues. Germline lookup yields CDR1 MNHNY and CDR2 SVGAGI (reference sequence). The ends were cut back, 10 bases at V and 5 bases at J, with 11 bases in the middle. CDR3 nucleotides: TGTGCCACTAAAGGGGATTATGGCTACACCTTC. It yields the protein CATKGDYGYTF.

This clone was picked up one time. The rearrangement uses TRBV20-1 and TRBJ2-7, with no clear D. This CDR3 is built from 11 residues. Deletions cut 5 bases from V and 2 bases from J, with 7 bases between. Looked up from germline, CDR1 is DFQATT and CDR2 is SNEGSKA (reference sequence). The CDR3 coding sequence is TGCAGTGCTGCCGGGCCCTACGAGCAGTACTTC. It translates to CSAAGPYEQYF.

The chain combines TRBV7-2 with TRBJ1-2, with 7 bases identical to TRBD1. The CDR3 spans 13 residues. With V trimmed by 4 bases and J by 7 bases, 6 bases remained unmatched. Germline loops: CDR1 SGHTA, CDR2 FQGNSA. The CDR3 DNA is TGTGCCAGCAGCTGGCGACAGGGCGGTGGCTACACCTTC. Translated: CASSWRQGGGYTF. The full variable domain, with the rest looked up from reference TRBV7-2 and TRBJ1-2, is GAGVSQSPSNKVTEKGKDVELRCDPISGHTALYWYRQSLGQGLEFLIYFQGNSAPDKSGLPSDRFSAERTGGSVSTLTIQRTQQEDSAVYLCASSWRQGGGYTFGSGTRLTVV.

The V gene is TRBV15, the J gene TRBJ2-1, with D unclear. Germline V gives CDR1 LNHNV, CDR2 YYDKDF (reference sequence). V was trimmed by 4 bases and J by 12 bases, leaving 10 bases between them. The length of the CDR3 is 11 residues. The CDR3: CATSTGITQFF. The CDR3 nucleotides read TGTGCCACCAGCACCGGTATTACGCAGTTCTTC.